The 13 T cell receptor beta chains in this list originate from one sample, sequenced in a study of blood T cell repertoires in COVID-19. Repertoires were generated with immunoSEQ multiplex PCR, while TCRdb's copy carries only in-frame clones and drops some. The sample lists about 250,000 clones, 65% to 80% occurring once. The sequencing input was peripheral blood. The receptors were sampled from a woman in her thirties or forties with active or convalescent COVID-19.

The gene calls are TRBV7-3 and TRBJ1-1; 9 bases are a match to TRBD1. V shed 5 bases, J shed 1 base, and the junction held 8 bases outside the gene matches. In germline, CDR1 is SGHTA, CDR2 FQGTGA. The CDR3 is made up of 16 amino acids. The CDR3 spells CASSPRTGAGNTEAFF. In DNA form, the CDR3 reads TGTGCCAGCAGCCCTAGGACAGGGGCAGGGAACACTGAAGCTTTCTTT.

This rearrangement joins TRBV30 to TRBJ2-1; 11 bases agree with TRBD2. CDR3 size: 14 residues. Germline CDR1 reads GTSNPN; CDR2 reads SVGIG (reference sequence). The V segment lost 3 bases and the J segment 4 bases; nucleotides outside the gene matches: 2. CDR3: CAWRGTSGYNEQFF. The CDR3 nucleotides are TGTGCCTGGAGGGGGACTAGCGGTTACAATGAGCAGTTCTTC.

The chain combines TRBV24-1 with TRBJ2-1; D not resolved. Germline V gene lookup returns CDR1 KGHDR and CDR2 SFDVKD. V shed 1 base and J shed 10 bases, with 10 bases lying between them. CDR3 size: 13 residues. Here the CDR3 DNA reads TGTGCCACCAGTGATTTCGAGGCGCCCGAGCAGTTCTTC. This encodes CATSDFEAPEQFF.

This chain links TRBV19 with TRBJ2-5, with 9 bases aligning to TRBD1. Germline values: CDR1 LNHDA, CDR2 SQIVND (reference sequence). CDR3 size: 12 residues. J was trimmed by 4 bases and V by 6 bases; bases with no gene match: 0. CDR3 sequence: CASRTGGETQYF. The CDR3, as DNA: TGTGCCAGTAGGACAGGGGGAGAGACCCAGTACTTC.

This clone was seen more than once but under ten times. The chain carries TRBV5-1 and TRBJ2-5; D is possibly TRBD2 (6 bases). This CDR3 is built from 15 residues. The germline CDR1 and CDR2 sequences are SGHRS and YFSETQ. V lost 0 bases and J 5 bases, leaving 14 bases between the germline ends. This chain's CDR3 is CASSLAGGGGETQYF. In DNA, the CDR3 is TGCGCCAGCAGCTTGGCCGGGGGAGGCGGGGAGACCCAGTACTTC.

This chain joins TRBV13 and TRBJ2-5; tentatively, D is TRBD1 (5 bases). V was shortened by 2 bases and J by 4 bases, with 11 bases between the two germline ends. This CDR3 has 14 amino acids. Germline V gene sequence: CDR1 PRHDT, CDR2 FYEKMQ (reference sequence). DNA of the CDR3: TGTGCCAGCAGCTTACAGGGTCCGTCAGAGACCCAGTACTTC. This encodes CASSLQGPSETQYF.

With regard to this clone: At the DNA level, this CDR3 is encoded by other sequences in the same sample as well. The chain couples TRBV28 to TRBJ1-2; 11 bases are shared with TRBD1. The CDR3 totals 14 residues. Trimming removed 6 bases from V and 4 bases from J; junction bases left unmatched: 4. Germline V CDR1 and CDR2: MDHEN, SYDVKM. Here the CDR3 DNA reads TGTGCCAGCAGCTCCGGGACAGGGGGCTATGGCTACACCTTC. This codes for CASSSGTGGYGYTF.

The chain employs TRBV28 and TRBJ2-3; 7 bases align to TRBD2. J lost 4 bases, V lost 6 bases, and 4 bases had no gene match. Germline V gene data show CDR1 as MDHEN and CDR2 as SYDVKM. The CDR3 length is 13 residues. As DNA, the CDR3 is TGTGCCAGCAGCGGGGGGAGATCAGATACGCAGTATTTT. Its translation is CASSGGRSDTQYF.

This rearrangement joins TRBV28 to TRBJ2-7; 7 bases fit TRBD2. CDR1 is MDHEN, CDR2 SYDVKM, per germline. The length of the CDR3 is 15 residues. The ends lost 5 bases at V and 1 base at J; junction bases unmatched: 8. The CDR3 loop reads CASSVGGFGSYEQYV. The CDR3 DNA sequence: TGTGCCAGCAGTGTCGGGGGGTTCGGGTCCTACGAGCAGTACGTC.

The CDR3 is CASSNLPGARNTIYF. The CDR3 DNA follows: TGTGCCAGCAGCAATCTCCCAGGGGCTAGAAACACCATATATTTT. This chain connects TRBV5-5 to TRBJ1-3; tentative D call: TRBD1 (6 bases). Germline V CDR1 and CDR2: SGHKS, YYEKEE (reference sequence). V lost 4 bases and J 5 bases, leaving 16 bases between the germline ends. The CDR3 is 15 residues long.

This clone was detected only a few times. The CDR3 DNA reads as TGTGCCAGCTCACCCCTTGACAGGGGCAAGGTCGGGGAGCTGTTTTTT. This codes for CASSPLDRGKVGELFF. This chain uses TRBV18 with TRBJ2-2, with 8 bases identical to TRBD1. Germline V gives CDR1 KGHSH, CDR2 LQKENI. CDR3 length: 16 residues. V was clipped by 3 bases and J by 7 bases; unmatched bases: 10.

V and J are TRBV11-2 and TRBJ2-1, with TRBD1 as a possible D gene (6 bases). Germline CDR1 reads SGHAT; CDR2 reads FQNNGV. The CDR3 is 14 amino acids. V dropped 3 bases and J dropped 6 bases, with 12 bases sitting between them. CDR3 protein: CASSLQRGSNEQFF. The DNA of the CDR3 is TGTGCCAGCAGCTTGCAGAGGGGGAGCAATGAGCAGTTCTTC. Based on the CDR3 plus reference TRBV11-2 and TRBJ2-1, the full variable domain is EAGVAQSPRYKIIEKRQSVAFWCNPISGHATLYWYQQILGQGPKLLIQFQNNGVVDDSQLPKDRFSAERLKGVDSTLKIQPAKLEDSAVYLCASSLQRGSNEQFFGPGTRLTVL.

The rearrangement links TRBV29-1 to TRBJ2-3; weak D call: TRBD2 (6 bases). CDR3 size: 14 residues. The germline gives CDR1 SQVTM, CDR2 ANQGSEA. Trimming cost V 6 bases and J 0 bases, with 13 bases left between them. CDR3 sequence reads: CSVRTTYSTDTQYF. In DNA form, the CDR3 reads TGCAGCGTACGGACTACCTATAGCACAGATACGCAGTATTTT.